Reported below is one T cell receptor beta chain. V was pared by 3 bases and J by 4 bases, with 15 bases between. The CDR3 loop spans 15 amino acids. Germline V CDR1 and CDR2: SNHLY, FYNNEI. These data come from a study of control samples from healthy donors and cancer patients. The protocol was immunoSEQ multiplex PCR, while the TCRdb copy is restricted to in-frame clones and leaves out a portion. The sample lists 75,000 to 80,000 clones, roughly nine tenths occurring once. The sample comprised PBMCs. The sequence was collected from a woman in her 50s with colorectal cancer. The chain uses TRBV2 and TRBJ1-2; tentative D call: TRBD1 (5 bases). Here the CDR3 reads CASSENDGGIYGYTF. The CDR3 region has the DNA TGTGCCAGCAGTGAGAATGATGGGGGGATCTATGGCTACACCTTC.